These 27 T cell receptor beta chains were all obtained from the same sample, sequenced in a study of blood T cell repertoires in COVID-19. Repertoires were generated with immunoSEQ multiplex PCR, while TCRdb's copy carries only in-frame clones and drops some. Seen here are a few hundred thousand clones, about 92% observed once, and the top ten hold roughly 20%. The sequencing input was PBMCs or T cells enriched from blood (not recorded which). These TCRs come from a woman aged 25 to 39 who had recovered from COVID-19.

V gene TRBV6-5 combines with J gene TRBJ1-2; weak D call: TRBD1 (5 bases). This CDR3 region has 14 residues. The V and J ends lost 0 bases and 7 bases respectively, with 12 bases between them. Germline V gene sequence: CDR1 MNHEY, CDR2 SVGAGI. The CDR3 spells CASSYSMGGGGYTF. CDR3 sequence (DNA): TGTGCCAGCAGTTACTCGATGGGGGGGGGTGGCTACACCTTC.

This chain joins TRBV10-2 and TRBJ2-1; D unclear. V was pared by 1 base and J by 8 bases, with 21 bases between. Germline loops: CDR1 WSHSY, CDR2 SAAADI. This CDR3 has 17 amino acids. CDR3: CASSELRLTHTHYEQFF. CDR3 DNA sequence: TGCGCCAGCAGTGAGTTAAGACTCACCCACACCCATTATGAGCAGTTCTTC.

The CDR3 reads CASSLFDRYSPLHF. The CDR3 DNA follows: TGTGCCAGCAGCCTGTTCGACAGATATTCACCCCTCCACTTT. The V call is TRBV7-2, the J call TRBJ1-6; perhaps TRBD1 as D (5 bases). CDR1 and CDR2 from the germline V gene are SGHTA and FQGNSA. The CDR3 spans 14 residues. With 5 bases removed from V and 8 bases from J, the gap between germline ends came to 13 bases. The whole variable domain, filled in from reference TRBV7-2 and TRBJ1-6, reads GAGVSQSPSNKVTEKGKDVELRCDPISGHTALYWYRQSLGQGLEFLIYFQGNSAPDKSGLPSDRFSAERTGGSVSTLTIQRTQQEDSAVYLCASSLFDRYSPLHFGNGTRLTVT.

The gene calls are TRBV9 and TRBJ2-1, with D maybe TRBD2 (6 bases). Germline V CDR1 and CDR2: SGDLS, YYNGEE. Trimming left V 4 bases short and J 5 bases short, with 19 bases between. The CDR3 is 16 amino acids. The CDR3 loop is CASSPPGLNPNNEQFF. CDR3 nucleotide sequence: TGTGCCAGCAGCCCCCCCGGACTAAATCCCAACAATGAGCAGTTCTTC.

The chain is built from TRBV24-1 and TRBJ2-5; D may be TRBD1 (5 bases). The CDR3 has 14 residues. Trimming left V 1 base short and J 2 bases short, with 7 bases between. Germline V CDR1 and CDR2: KGHDR, SFDVKD. Here the CDR3 DNA reads TGTGCCACCAGTGATTTTGGGGCGCAAGAGACCCAGTACTTC. Protein sequence: CATSDFGAQETQYF.

The chain is built from TRBV6-2 or TRBV6-3 and TRBJ2-1; 9 bases line up with TRBD2. V lost 5 bases, J lost 6 bases, and 11 bases stayed unmatched. CDR3 length: 16 amino acids. Germline loops: CDR1 MNHEY, CDR2 SVGEGT. CDR3 nucleotides: TGTGCCAGCAGTACCCCGGGACTAGCAAGACTCAATGAGCAGTTCTTC. Translated, it gives CASSTPGLARLNEQFF.

V usage is TRBV11-3 and J usage is TRBJ2-1; TRBD2 aligns across 14 bases. J was trimmed by 2 bases and V by 5 bases; bases with no gene match: 5. CDR3 length equals 17 residues. Germline loops: CDR1 SGHNT, CDR2 YENEEA. As DNA, the CDR3 is TGTGCCAGCAGCAGACTAGCGGGGGGGGGCACCTACAATGAGCAGTTCTTC. Translated, it gives CASSRLAGGGTYNEQFF. Supplemented by reference TRBV11-3 and TRBJ2-1, the full variable domain reads EAGVVQSPRYKIIEKKQPVAFWCNPISGHNTLYWYLQNLGQGPELLIRYENEEAVDDSQLPKDRFSAERLKGVDSTLKIQPAELGDSAVYLCASSRLAGGGTYNEQFFGPGTRLTVL.

The V and J genes are TRBV25-1 and TRBJ2-1; perhaps TRBD2 as D (5 bases). V lost 8 bases and J 4 bases, leaving 15 bases between the germline ends. Germline V CDR1 and CDR2: MGHDK, SYGVNS. The CDR3 runs to 14 residues. The CDR3 sequence: CASGEPAWYNEQFF. Here the CDR3 DNA reads TGTGCCAGCGGGGAGCCTGCATGGTACAATGAGCAGTTCTTC.

The V call is TRBV28, the J call TRBJ1-5; D ambiguous. Germline CDR1 and CDR2: MDHEN and SYDVKM. The CDR3 loop spans 16 amino acids. The V end lost 1 base, the J end lost 0 bases, and 10 bases lay between the germline ends. This CDR3 reads CASSLLRGYSNQPQHF. Written as DNA, the CDR3 is TGTGCCAGCAGTTTATTGCGGGGATATAGCAATCAGCCCCAGCATTTT.

The chain uses TRBV7-2 and TRBJ2-1; tentative D call: TRBD1 (5 bases). This CDR3 comprises 17 residues. Germline values: CDR1 SGHTA, CDR2 FQGNSA. Trimming removed 5 bases at V and 3 bases at J, with 20 bases between. CDR3 sequence reads: CASSVKGGQGYYNEQFF. In DNA, the CDR3 is TGTGCCAGCAGCGTTAAAGGTGGCCAGGGTTACTACAATGAGCAGTTCTTC.

The V call is TRBV7-8, the J call TRBJ1-1; 8 nucleotides line up with TRBD1. Germline CDR1 is SGHVS and CDR2 is FQNEAQ. The CDR3 length is 14 residues. After removal of 5 bases from V and 6 bases from J, the junction contained 8 bases not matched to a gene. For the CDR3, the DNA is TGTGCCAGCAGCCGGACAGGGCGAGGGGCTGAAGCTTTCTTT. The encoded protein is CASSRTGRGAEAFF.

This chain uses TRBV7-9 with TRBJ2-1; D might be TRBD2 (5 bases). The V and J ends lost 1 base and 1 base respectively, with 8 bases between them. Germline lookup yields CDR1 SEHNR and CDR2 FQNEAQ (reference sequence). There are 15 residues in the CDR3. The DNA for the CDR3 is TGTGCCAGCAGCTTAGGAGCGGCTTCCTACAATGAGCAGTTCTTC. Translated, it gives CASSLGAASYNEQFF.

The chain recombines TRBV6-1 with TRBJ2-5; no clear D gene. The CDR3 runs 12 residues. Germline loops: CDR1 MNHNS, CDR2 SASEGT. V dropped 2 bases and J dropped 4 bases, with 5 bases sitting between them. The CDR3 bases are TGTGCCAGCAGTGAAACGGGAGAGACCCAGTACTTC. It encodes CASSETGETQYF.

The V call is TRBV5-1, the J call TRBJ1-6, with 9 bases aligning to TRBD1. V was clipped by 0 bases and J by 7 bases; unmatched bases: 2. This CDR3 spans 15 amino acids. Germline V gives CDR1 SGHRS, CDR2 YFSETQ. The CDR3 sequence is CASSLGQGGNSPLHF. In DNA, the CDR3 is TGCGCCAGCAGCTTGGGACAGGGGGGCAATTCACCCCTCCACTTT.

This clone was seen a few times. J is TRBJ2-7 and V is TRBV19; D call uncertain. V lost 5 bases, J lost 3 bases, and 17 bases lay in between. The germline gives CDR1 LNHDA, CDR2 SQIVND (reference sequence). The CDR3 is 15 residues long. The CDR3 reads CASSRTVRLGYEQYF. In DNA, the CDR3 is TGTGCCAGTAGTCGTACAGTCCGGCTGGGCTACGAGCAGTACTTC.

The J gene is TRBJ1-2, the V gene TRBV7-2; no firm D call. Germline V CDR1 and CDR2: SGHTA, FQGNSA. V lost 1 base, J lost 1 base, and 7 bases lay in between. This CDR3 has 14 residues. CDR3 in amino acids: CASSLEAVNYGYTF. The DNA for the CDR3 is TGTGCCAGCAGCTTAGAGGCGGTTAACTATGGCTACACCTTC.

The chain uses TRBV19 and TRBJ2-1, with D possibly TRBD2 on 5 matching bases. V dropped 6 bases and J dropped 3 bases, with 18 bases sitting between them. The CDR3 is made up of 16 amino acids. Per the germline V gene, CDR1 is LNHDA and CDR2 is SQIVND (reference sequence). The CDR3 loop reads CASRRDHTPNYNEQFF. The DNA for the CDR3 is TGTGCCAGTAGGAGGGATCACACTCCGAACTACAATGAGCAGTTCTTC.

The genes are TRBV4-3 and TRBJ1-2; a possible D gene is TRBD1 (6 bases). Germline CDR1 reads LGHNA; CDR2 reads YSLEER. The CDR3 is 15 amino acids. Between the trimmed V and J ends, which lost 3 bases and 2 bases, there was a span of 13 bases. Here the CDR3 DNA reads TGCGCCAGCAGCCAGGTCCAGGGGTCCAACTATGGCTACACCTTC. As protein: CASSQVQGSNYGYTF.

The rearrangement joins TRBV25-1 to TRBJ1-6, with D hard to call. CDR1 MGHDK and CDR2 SYGVNS come from the germline V gene. This CDR3 region has 13 residues. V was cut by 8 bases and J by 7 bases, with 12 bases left in between. The CDR3 DNA reads TGTGCCAGCGGTCCAAACACGAATTCACCCCTCCACTTT. Translating it yields CASGPNTNSPLHF.

The rearrangement uses TRBV11-2 and TRBJ2-7, with D possibly TRBD1 on 6 matching bases. Germline-derived CDR1 and CDR2 are SGHAT and FQNNGV. The CDR3 is 18 amino acids. Trimming removed 2 bases at V and 0 bases at J, with 20 bases between. CDR3 bases: TGTGCCAGCAGCTTATCCGGCAGGGGATCCCTGTACTCCTACGAGCAGTACTTC. As protein: CASSLSGRGSLYSYEQYF.

This chain joins TRBV19 and TRBJ1-1; perhaps TRBD1 as D (6 bases). The ends were cut back, 5 bases at V and 3 bases at J, with 10 bases in the middle. In germline, CDR1 is LNHDA, CDR2 SQIVND (reference sequence). The CDR3 length is 13 residues. The CDR3 sequence is CASSEQGYTEAFF. The CDR3 DNA is TGTGCCAGTAGTGAACAGGGATACACTGAAGCTTTCTTT. Together with reference TRBV19 and TRBJ1-1, the CDR3 gives the full variable domain: DGGITQSPKYLFRKEGQNVTLSCEQNLNHDAMYWYRQDPGQGLRLIYYSQIVNDFQKGDIAEGYSVSREKKESFPLTVTSAQKNPTAFYLCASSEQGYTEAFFGQGTRLTVV.

This chain links TRBV10-1 with TRBJ1-3; D is possibly TRBD1 (6 bases). CDR3 length equals 15 residues. CDR1 is WNHNN and CDR2 is SYGVQD in the germline V gene (reference sequence). V shed 11 bases and J shed 7 bases, with 24 bases lying between them. The CDR3 DNA is TGCGCCTCCCAACCCCGTCAGGGGATTCGGAACACCATATATTTT. Protein: CASQPRQGIRNTIYF.

This chain links TRBV28 with TRBJ2-7; the D gene is possibly TRBD1 (5 bases). The CDR3 is 15 residues long. The ends were cut back, 3 bases at V and 3 bases at J, with 15 bases in the middle. Germline-derived CDR1 and CDR2 are MDHEN and SYDVKM. The CDR3 DNA reads TGTGCCAGCAGTTTTATCCAGGGAATAGACTACGAGCAGTACTTC. This sequence encodes CASSFIQGIDYEQYF. The full variable domain, completed using reference TRBV28 and TRBJ2-7, is DVKVTQSSRYLVKRTGEKVFLECVQDMDHENMFWYRQDPGLGLRLIYFSYDVKMKEKGDIPEGYSVSREKKERFSLILESASTNQTSMYLCASSFIQGIDYEQYFGPGTRLTVT.

The V call is TRBV2, the J call TRBJ2-5; TRBD2 matches at 12 bases. CDR1 is SNHLY, CDR2 FYNNEI, per germline. The junction had 9 bases not matched to a gene; V was cut back by 1 base and J by 6 bases. This CDR3 is built from 17 residues. The CDR3 here is CASSEGTSGKKGKTQYF. CDR3 nucleotide sequence: TGTGCCAGCAGTGAAGGGACTAGCGGGAAAAAAGGGAAGACCCAGTACTTC.

The V gene is TRBV5-8, the J gene TRBJ1-4; D ambiguous. V lost 1 base to trimming and J lost 5 bases, with 12 bases between them. Germline V lookup: CDR1 SGHTS, CDR2 YDEGEE. CDR3 size: 15 residues. The CDR3 region has the DNA TGTGCCAGCAGCTTGAGTGTCACAGAGAATGAAAAACTGTTTTTT. It specifies CASSLSVTENEKLFF.

The CDR3 here is CASSLAEGGEQYF. The CDR3 DNA reads TGTGCCAGCAGTTTGGCGGAAGGGGGCGAGCAGTACTTC. The genes are TRBV27 and TRBJ2-7; tentatively, D is TRBD1 (6 bases). The CDR3 runs to 13 residues. Trimming took off 3 bases at V and 6 bases at J, with 12 bases between the two ends. Germline V gene data show CDR1 as MNHEY and CDR2 as SMNVEV (reference sequence).

CDR3 nucleotides: TGTGCCAGCAGGCCCCGCGGGAGCCTGGACACTGAAGCTTTCTTT. This encodes CASRPRGSLDTEAFF. V is TRBV7-2 and J is TRBJ1-1; unclear D gene. This CDR3 has 15 amino acids. CDR1 and CDR2 from the germline V gene are SGHTA and FQGNSA. V lost 6 bases and J lost 3, with 17 bases in between.